This T cell receptor beta chain was documented in a study of PD-1 blockade in classical Hodgkin lymphoma. General study results and limits: There was a significant rise in CD4+ TCR diversity by C4D1, with no such rise for CD8+. Possible causes of repertoire differences, disease activity or prior therapy, remain undefined. In newly diagnosed patients, baseline TCR diversity was reportedly below that of healthy donors.

The time point was: cycle 4 day 1 (C4D1), after 6 weeks of nivolumab. All trial patients relapsed after autologous stem cell transplantation. Each best response was a complete response, a partial response or progressive disease. This clone was seen more than once but under ten times. The antigen remains unidentified. This table comes from immunoSEQ multiplex PCR, and its TCRdb copy is limited to in-frame clones, with some not included. The sample yields 15,000 to 20,000 clones, under 90% seen once. The V segment lost 4 bases and the J segment 9 bases; nucleotides outside the gene matches: 10. This CDR3 is built from 15 residues. Germline CDR1 GTSNPN, CDR2 SVGIG (reference sequence).

The chain joins TRBV30 to TRBJ1-6, with TRBD1 identical over 9 bases. The source is a human donor with classical Hodgkin lymphoma. The material was peripheral blood mononuclear cells (PBMCs), obtained before the fourth cycle of nivolumab. As DNA, the CDR3 is TGTGCCTGGATCCCCGGGACAGGGCTTGGTTCACCCCTCCACTTT. Protein product: CAWIPGTGLGSPLHF.